Detailed here is one T cell receptor beta chain. The data originate from a study of blood T cell repertoires in COVID-19. The method was immunoSEQ multiplex PCR; TCRdb's version includes in-frame clones alone and lacks a portion of them. The sample carries about 240,000 clones, roughly 89% recorded once. CDR3 size: 18 residues. Germline CDR1 and CDR2: LGHNA and YNFKEQ. With 4 bases clipped from V and 0 bases from J, the junction kept 8 bases outside the gene matches. This TCR came from a woman in her twenties or thirties with acute COVID-19. The sequenced sample consisted of PBMCs or T cells enriched from blood (not recorded which). The chain uses TRBV4-2 and TRBJ2-2, with 10 positions matching TRBD2. Written as DNA, the CDR3 is TGTGCCAGCAGCCGAGCGGCTAGCGGGGGCCCGAACACCGGGGAGCTGTTTTTT. Encoded protein: CASSRAASGGPNTGELFF.